One TCR beta chain is described in this entry. What it recognizes is unknown. This sample is part of a study of T cells after posttransplantation cyclophosphamide. Study-wide findings and caveats: Tissue-infiltrating T cells from skin or gut overlapped little with blood T cells. TRB clonality was highly associated with recipient CMV seropositivity and reactivation. Later blood repertoires were often dominated by clones from the donor CD8+ memory compartment.

CDR3 length equals 15 residues. The V gene lost 7 bases and the J gene lost 5 bases, with 18 bases spanning the gap. Germline CDR1 is MNHNS and CDR2 is SASEGT. Busulfan-fludarabine conditioning, marrow transplant, and cyclophosphamide on days +3 and +4 were administered. TCRdb's table, derived via immunoSEQ multiplex PCR, lists solely in-frame clones and lacks some. The sample carries about 43,000 clones, about 90% recorded once. The sequencing used PBMCs, collected 62 days after allogeneic stem cell transplant with posttransplant cyclophosphamide. This sequence was found in a male patient aged 55 to 69 who received an allogeneic stem cell transplant from a related donor and was CMV-positive. Some T cells may be graft donor cells. This rearrangement joins TRBV6-1 to TRBJ2-4, with TRBD2 as a possible D gene (5 bases). The CDR3 is CASTGGSSIQNIQYF. CDR3 in DNA: TGTGCCAGCACCGGAGGATCTAGCATCCAAAACATTCAGTACTTC.